Detailed here is one T cell receptor (beta chain). These data originate in a study of blood T cell repertoires in COVID-19. Study at large: The study drew acute and convalescent COVID-19 samples from the United States, Italy and Spain.

What the recovered Cohort 3 donors had was two negative PCRs, clearance, or symptom resolution. Produced via immunoSEQ multiplex PCR; TCRdb's table is partial and in-frame only. This table has 320,000 or so clones, about 88% appearing once. The length of the CDR3 is 14 residues. Germline loops: CDR1 SGHAT, CDR2 FQNNGV. The germline V and J ends were trimmed by 8 bases and 1 base, with 14 bases remaining between them. This clonotype originated in a woman in her twenties or thirties who had recovered from COVID-19. The rearrangement links TRBV11-2 to TRBJ2-5; possibly TRBD2 for D (6 bases). Sequencing was done on a sample of PBMCs or T cells enriched from blood (not recorded which). The CDR3 loop is CASRPRGSQETQYF. The CDR3 DNA follows: TGTGCCAGCCGCCCCCGGGGGAGCCAAGAGACCCAGTACTTC.